One sample yielded the 10 T cell receptor beta chains listed below, sequenced in a study of cytomegalovirus exposure and HLA in healthy donors. Primers: 60 Vbeta forward and 13 Jbeta reverse. Assay: immunoSEQ multiplex PCR; the TCRdb copy retains only in-frame clones and omits some. Of about 110,000 clones in the sample, 65% to 85% were seen once. Input material: PBMCs. These receptor sequences come from a woman under 30 in good health and CMV-seronegative.

In this sample, this clone turned up once. The J gene is TRBJ2-5, the V gene TRBV11-2; weak D call: TRBD2 (5 bases). V was trimmed by 5 bases and J by 2 bases, leaving 9 bases between them. The CDR3 extends over 13 amino acids. The germline V gene encodes CDR1 SGHAT and CDR2 FQNNGV. The CDR3 here is CASSPWRQETQYF. CDR3 nucleotides: TGTGCCAGCAGCCCGTGGAGGCAAGAGACCCAGTACTTC. Filled out from reference TRBV11-2 and TRBJ2-5, the complete variable domain reads EAGVAQSPRYKIIEKRQSVAFWCNPISGHATLYWYQQILGQGPKLLIQFQNNGVVDDSQLPKDRFSAERLKGVDSTLKIQPAKLEDSAVYLCASSPWRQETQYFGPGTRLLVL.

The chain combines TRBV4-1 with TRBJ1-3; no clear D. From germline, CDR1 is MGHRA and CDR2 YSYEKL. Trimming took 0 bases from V and 8 from J, leaving 17 bases between them. CDR3 length equals 16 residues. CDR3 amino acids: CASSQDPPRLGDTIYF. The CDR3 nucleotides are TGCGCCAGCAGCCAAGATCCGCCGCGTTTGGGAGACACCATATATTTT.

The rearrangement joins TRBV15 to TRBJ2-1, with 7 bases aligning to TRBD2. CDR1 is LNHNV and CDR2 is YYDKDF in the germline V gene (reference sequence). The J segment lost 1 base and the V segment lost 0 bases, leaving 3 bases of the junction unmatched. CDR3 length: 16 residues. CDR3 loop: CATSREERGSYNEQFF. CDR3 nucleotides: TGTGCCACCAGCAGAGAAGAGCGGGGTTCCTACAATGAGCAGTTCTTC.

The chain recombines TRBV10-3 with TRBJ1-6; D not certain. The CDR3 is 13 residues long. In germline, CDR1 is ENHRY, CDR2 SYGVKD. Trimming removed 8 bases at V and 9 bases at J, with 14 bases between. The CDR3 spells CAIGREGPSPLHF. The CDR3, as DNA: TGTGCCATCGGTCGGGAAGGCCCTTCACCCCTCCACTTT.

The gene calls are TRBV5-8 and TRBJ2-5, with D perhaps matching TRBD1 (6 bases). The CDR3 has 15 amino acids. Germline lookup yields CDR1 SGHTS and CDR2 YDEGEE. V lost 1 base to trimming and J lost 4 bases, with 14 bases between them. The CDR3 DNA sequence: TGTGCCAGCAGCTTGCAGGACAGTTTTGGAGAGACCCAGTACTTC. It codes for CASSLQDSFGETQYF.

V gene TRBV28 combines with J gene TRBJ2-1, with a possible D match to TRBD2 (6 bases). Germline CDR1 reads MDHEN; CDR2 reads SYDVKM. V gave up 4 bases and J gave up 10 bases, with 20 bases separating them. The CDR3 is 15 residues long. The CDR3 loop is CASSSHRDLVGEQFF. CDR3 coding DNA: TGTGCCAGCAGTTCCCATAGGGACTTGGTGGGGGAGCAGTTCTTC.

J is TRBJ1-2 and V is TRBV20-1; TRBD1 might be the D (5 bases). Germline-derived CDR1 and CDR2 are DFQATT and SNEGSKA (reference sequence). This CDR3 is 11 amino acids long. Trimming cost V 4 bases and J 6 bases, with 9 bases left between them. As DNA, the CDR3 is TGCAGTGCTAATGGAGGGGATGGCTACACCTTC. Its protein product is CSANGGDGYTF.

This sequence joins TRBV5-1 and TRBJ2-3; maybe TRBD2 (5 bases). The V and J ends lost 0 bases and 3 bases respectively, with 8 bases between them. The germline CDR1 and CDR2 sequences are SGHRS and YFSETQ. The CDR3 is made up of 14 amino acids. The CDR3 loop is CASSLAPGTDTQYF. The CDR3 nucleotides read TGCGCCAGCAGCTTGGCTCCGGGGACAGATACGCAGTATTTT.

A single count supports this clone. The CDR3 DNA is TGTGCCAGCAGTTCCCCACCGGGGGGCCGGGGCTATGGCTACACCTTC. This translates into CASSSPPGGRGYGYTF. This chain links TRBV28 with TRBJ1-2; possible D gene TRBD1, 6 bases. Germline lookup yields CDR1 MDHEN and CDR2 SYDVKM. This CDR3 comprises 16 residues. V lost 4 bases to trimming and J lost 4 bases, with 19 bases between them.

This chain connects TRBV29-1 to TRBJ2-5; D is possibly TRBD1 (6 bases). Near its end, the DNA agrees better with TRBJ2-7, so the J call may be wrong. In germline, CDR1 is SQVTM, CDR2 ANQGSEA. This CDR3 spans 12 amino acids. The CDR3 region is CSVVGGSYEQYF. In DNA, the CDR3 is TGCAGCGTTGTAGGGGGTTCCTACGAGCAGTACTTC.